The present entry profiles one TCR beta chain with its context. Its matching antigen is unknown. This CDR3 region has 15 residues. Germline V gives CDR1 LNHDA, CDR2 SQIVND (reference sequence). V lost 5 bases and J lost 9; bases outside the gene matches: 10. This sample was taken from a study of T cell responses to AZD1222 COVID-19 vaccine. Broader study findings: CD4 TCRs covered the whole spike, strongest at regions 160-218 and 743-854. White British people made up most donors, females outnumbered males, and clonal diversity was possibly underestimated. Recipients of AZD1222 seropositive at baseline numbered only 6 or 7.

Sequencing used immunoSEQ multiplex PCR; TCRdb keeps in-frame clones, though not all of them. The data contain some 110,000 clones, 89% of them singletons. Second-dose intervals of approximately 4 or approximately 12 weeks were pooled. The clonotype was recovered from an adult who received the AZD1222 COVID-19 vaccine. The chain recombines TRBV19 with TRBJ2-1; TRBD1 matches 10 bases. This specimen was peripheral blood, taken 28 days after the second AZD1222 dose. The CDR3 DNA sequence: TGTGCCAGTAGTCCGGCGGACAGGGGGTTTGGTGAGCAGTTCTTC. Translation: CASSPADRGFGEQFF.